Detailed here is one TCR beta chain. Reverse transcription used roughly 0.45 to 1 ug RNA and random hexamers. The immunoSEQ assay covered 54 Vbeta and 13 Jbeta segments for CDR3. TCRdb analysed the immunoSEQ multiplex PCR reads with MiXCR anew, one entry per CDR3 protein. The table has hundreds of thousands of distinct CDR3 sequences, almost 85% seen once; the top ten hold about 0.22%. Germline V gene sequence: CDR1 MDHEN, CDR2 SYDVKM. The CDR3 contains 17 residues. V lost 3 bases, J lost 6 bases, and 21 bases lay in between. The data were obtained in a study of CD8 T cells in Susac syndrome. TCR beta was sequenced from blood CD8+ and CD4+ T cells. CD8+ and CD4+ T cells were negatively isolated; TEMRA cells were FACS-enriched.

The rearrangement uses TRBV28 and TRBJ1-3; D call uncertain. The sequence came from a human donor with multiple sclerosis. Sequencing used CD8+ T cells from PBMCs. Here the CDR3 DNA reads TGTGCCAGCAGTTTCCCGCGAGAGAAAGCGTATAAAAACACCATATATTTT. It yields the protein CASSFPREKAYKNTIYF.